These T cell receptor beta chains were read from a single sample in a study of T cell responses to AZD1222 COVID-19 vaccine. Sequencing used immunoSEQ multiplex PCR; TCRdb keeps in-frame clones, though not all of them. In the table there are more than 95,000 clones, 70% to 90% of which are singletons. The sequencing here drew on peripheral blood, taken on day 0 of AZD1222 vaccination. These TCRs come from an adult in good health. Each CDR3 is given with its conserved first and last residue. A D gene is named only where the DNA matches it firmly. The listing skips clone size in some rows; elsewhere it reads once, few, many or a size class.

cdr3_nt: TGTGCCAGCAGTAGTCTGGACAGGGTCGGTTTCCGAGACACCATATATTTT; cdr3_aa: CASSSLDRVGFRDTIYF; v_call: TRBV27; clone_size: NA; d_call: TRBD1; j_call: TRBJ1-3
cdr3_nt: TGTGCCAGCAGCCAGGACAGGGGGCCGCAGTATTTT; cdr3_aa: CASSQDRGPQYF; v_call: TRBV9; clone_size: NA; d_call: TRBD1; j_call: TRBJ2-3
cdr3_nt: TGTGCCAGCAGCCTTACCGGGACAGGTGGAAACACCATATATTTT; cdr3_aa: CASSLTGTGGNTIYF; v_call: TRBV4-2; clone_size: NA; d_call: TRBD1; j_call: TRBJ1-3
cdr3_nt: TGTGCCAGCAGTCCCCACCTGACAGGGGTTTCACAAGAGACCCAGTACTTC; cdr3_aa: CASSPHLTGVSQETQYF; v_call: TRBV27; clone_size: NA; d_call: TRBD1; j_call: TRBJ2-5
cdr3_nt: TGTGCCAGTAGTATAGATCAATGGGGAGGCAAGAACACTGAAGCTTTCTTT; cdr3_aa: CASSIDQWGGKNTEAFF; v_call: TRBV19; clone_size: NA; d_call: NA; j_call: TRBJ1-1
cdr3_nt: TGTGCCAGTAGCTCCAGGGGGGGGTACGGAGATGGCTACACCTTC; cdr3_aa: CASSSRGGYGDGYTF; v_call: TRBV19; clone_size: NA; d_call: TRBD1; j_call: TRBJ1-2
cdr3_nt: TGCACCAGCAGCTTGTCCCCAGGGAGCTCCTACAATGAGCAGTTCTTC; cdr3_aa: CTSSLSPGSSYNEQFF; v_call: TRBV5-1; clone_size: NA; d_call: NA; j_call: TRBJ2-1
cdr3_nt: TGTGCCAGCAGGGGGGGGATTGGAACTTTCTTT; cdr3_aa: CASRGGIGTFF; v_call: TRBV2; clone_size: NA; d_call: NA; j_call: TRBJ1-1
cdr3_nt: TGTGCCAGTAGTATTAAGGGTGGAAACACCATATATTTT; cdr3_aa: CASSIKGGNTIYF; v_call: TRBV19; clone_size: NA; d_call: NA; j_call: TRBJ1-3
cdr3_nt: TGTGCCAGCAGCCCAATAGGGATGGACACGACAAATAACTATGGCTACACCTTC; cdr3_aa: CASSPIGMDTTNNYGYTF; v_call: TRBV7-9; clone_size: NA; d_call: NA; j_call: TRBJ1-2
cdr3_nt: TGTGCCAGCACCACTAGTGGGGGGATAAACATTCAGTACTTC; cdr3_aa: CASTTSGGINIQYF; v_call: TRBV2; clone_size: few; d_call: NA; j_call: TRBJ2-4
cdr3_nt: TGTGCCAGCGGATCCTCCCCCGAGCCAGATGAGCAGTTCTTC; cdr3_aa: CASGSSPEPDEQFF; v_call: TRBV9; clone_size: once; d_call: NA; j_call: TRBJ2-1
cdr3_nt: TGCGCCAGCAGCTTGTCCTCAGGGGCCTACGAGCAGTACTTC; cdr3_aa: CASSLSSGAYEQYF; v_call: TRBV5-1; clone_size: NA; d_call: NA; j_call: TRBJ2-7
cdr3_nt: TGTGCCAGTAGACCCCGTGGGGGGGTCTACAATGAGCAGTTCTTC; cdr3_aa: CASRPRGGVYNEQFF; v_call: TRBV19; clone_size: NA; d_call: TRBD2; j_call: TRBJ2-1
cdr3_nt: TGTGCCAGTAATACGATGGGGGATGGCTACACCTTC; cdr3_aa: CASNTMGDGYTF; v_call: TRBV19; clone_size: NA; d_call: NA; j_call: TRBJ1-2
cdr3_nt: TGTGCCTGGAGTCCCCAACAGGGTCGCAGCAATCAGCCCCAGCATTTT; cdr3_aa: CAWSPQQGRSNQPQHF; v_call: TRBV30; clone_size: NA; d_call: NA; j_call: TRBJ1-5
cdr3_nt: TGTGCCAGCAGTTCCTTTGGGGTGCAGTATTTT; cdr3_aa: CASSSFGVQYF; v_call: TRBV12-3/TRBV12-4; clone_size: NA; d_call: NA; j_call: TRBJ2-3
cdr3_nt: TGTGCCAGCAGTGACGGGACAGGAGTTTACGAGCAGTACTTC; cdr3_aa: CASSDGTGVYEQYF; v_call: TRBV6-1; clone_size: NA; d_call: TRBD1; j_call: TRBJ2-7
cdr3_nt: TGTGCCAGCAGTTACTCGGAGAACACTGAAGCTTTCTTT; cdr3_aa: CASSYSENTEAFF; v_call: TRBV6-5; clone_size: once; d_call: NA; j_call: TRBJ1-1
cdr3_nt: TGCGCCAGCAGCTTAAGCTACACCTTC; cdr3_aa: CASSLSYTF; v_call: TRBV5-1; clone_size: NA; d_call: NA; j_call: TRBJ1-2
cdr3_nt: TGTGCCAGCAGCCAAGCTACCTACACCGGGGAGCTGTTTTTT; cdr3_aa: CASSQATYTGELFF; v_call: TRBV3-1/TRBV3-2; clone_size: NA; d_call: NA; j_call: TRBJ2-2
cdr3_nt: TGTGCCAGCAGCGGCGGGACTAGCGGGGGCCGGAGGGAGCTGTTTTTT; cdr3_aa: CASSGGTSGGRRELFF; v_call: TRBV9; clone_size: NA; d_call: TRBD2; j_call: TRBJ2-2
cdr3_nt: TGTGCCAGCAGTATGACAGGGGAGTCGACCCTATATGGCTACACCTTC; cdr3_aa: CASSMTGESTLYGYTF; v_call: TRBV2; clone_size: NA; d_call: TRBD1; j_call: TRBJ1-2
cdr3_nt: TGTGCCAGCAGTCTACTCCGGGCCCGCTACGAGCAGTACTTC; cdr3_aa: CASSLLRARYEQYF; v_call: TRBV6-5; clone_size: NA; d_call: NA; j_call: TRBJ2-7
cdr3_nt: TGTGCCAGCAGTGAAAGGAGGAGTCCCCAATATGGCTACACCTTC; cdr3_aa: CASSERRSPQYGYTF; v_call: TRBV6-1; clone_size: once; d_call: NA; j_call: TRBJ1-2
cdr3_nt: TGTGCCAGCAGCCACGATGAATGGGGGGCGATGAACACTGAAGCTTTCTTT; cdr3_aa: CASSHDEWGAMNTEAFF; v_call: TRBV3-1/TRBV3-2; clone_size: NA; d_call: NA; j_call: TRBJ1-1
cdr3_nt: TGCGCCAGCAGTCCAGGCCCCAATCAGCCCCAGCATTTT; cdr3_aa: CASSPGPNQPQHF; v_call: TRBV10-1; clone_size: NA; d_call: NA; j_call: TRBJ1-5
cdr3_nt: TGTGCCAGTTCGAGTAGGGGGCTCGTAGAGACCCAGTACTTC; cdr3_aa: CASSSRGLVETQYF; v_call: TRBV6-5; clone_size: NA; d_call: TRBD1; j_call: TRBJ2-5
cdr3_nt: TGCGCCAGCAGCTTGGCAACAGGGGGCTACGAGCAGTACTTC; cdr3_aa: CASSLATGGYEQYF; v_call: TRBV5-1; clone_size: NA; d_call: TRBD1; j_call: TRBJ2-7
cdr3_nt: TGTGCCAGCAGCGTAGCGGGGGTTTCGCCCGGGGAGCTGTTTTTT; cdr3_aa: CASSVAGVSPGELFF; v_call: TRBV9; clone_size: NA; d_call: NA; j_call: TRBJ2-2
cdr3_nt: TGTGCCAGCAGGCGGACGGACAATACCTACGAGCAGTACTTC; cdr3_aa: CASRRTDNTYEQYF; v_call: TRBV2; clone_size: NA; d_call: NA; j_call: TRBJ2-7
cdr3_nt: TGTGCCAGCAGCACCAACTACGAGCAGTACTTC; cdr3_aa: CASSTNYEQYF; v_call: TRBV3-1/TRBV3-2; clone_size: few; d_call: NA; j_call: TRBJ2-7
cdr3_nt: TGTGCCAGTAGTATAGAGGGGCTAGTTAAAACAGATACGCAGTATTTT; cdr3_aa: CASSIEGLVKTDTQYF; v_call: TRBV19; clone_size: NA; d_call: NA; j_call: TRBJ2-3
cdr3_nt: TGTGCCAGCAGTCCCCAAAGGTATGGCTACACCTTC; cdr3_aa: CASSPQRYGYTF; v_call: TRBV28; clone_size: few; d_call: NA; j_call: TRBJ1-2
cdr3_nt: TGTGCCAGCACCTACGGGCTGGGGGCCTACGAGCAGTACTTC; cdr3_aa: CASTYGLGAYEQYF; v_call: TRBV6-5; clone_size: NA; d_call: NA; j_call: TRBJ2-7
cdr3_nt: TGTGCCAGCACCGGGACTGGAAACACCATATATTTT; cdr3_aa: CASTGTGNTIYF; v_call: TRBV12-3/TRBV12-4; clone_size: NA; d_call: NA; j_call: TRBJ1-3
cdr3_nt: TGTGCCAGCAGCGTAGGAGGGGACGGAAATTCACCCCTCCACTTT; cdr3_aa: CASSVGGDGNSPLHF; v_call: TRBV9; clone_size: NA; d_call: NA; j_call: TRBJ1-6
cdr3_nt: TGTGCCAGCAGTGTACAGGGGTGGGACACTGAAGCTTTCTTT; cdr3_aa: CASSVQGWDTEAFF; v_call: TRBV2; clone_size: NA; d_call: TRBD1; j_call: TRBJ1-1
cdr3_nt: TGTGCCAGCAGCCCAAGGAGCCCCCTATTGCGGGGGGGTTTAAGTACCGGGGAGCTGTTTTTT; cdr3_aa: CASSPRSPLLRGGLSTGELFF; v_call: TRBV7-8; clone_size: NA; d_call: TRBD2; j_call: TRBJ2-2
cdr3_nt: TGTGCCTGGAGTGATGGCAGGGCTGGCTACACCTTC; cdr3_aa: CAWSDGRAGYTF; v_call: TRBV30; clone_size: NA; d_call: NA; j_call: TRBJ1-2
cdr3_nt: TGTGCCAGTAGTATAATTCCACAGACAAACAGTGAAGCTTTCTTT; cdr3_aa: CASSIIPQTNSEAFF; v_call: TRBV19; clone_size: NA; d_call: NA; j_call: TRBJ1-1
cdr3_nt: TGTGCCAGTAGTATCCGGGACAGCATTAACTATGGCTACACCTTC; cdr3_aa: CASSIRDSINYGYTF; v_call: TRBV19; clone_size: NA; d_call: TRBD1; j_call: TRBJ1-2
cdr3_nt: TGTGCCAGCAGTGAAGGCCAGGGGTGGGAAGAGACCCAGTACTTC; cdr3_aa: CASSEGQGWEETQYF; v_call: TRBV6-1; clone_size: NA; d_call: NA; j_call: TRBJ2-5
cdr3_nt: TGTGCCAGCAGCCGTGGGACACGAAACTACGAGCAGTACTTC; cdr3_aa: CASSRGTRNYEQYF; v_call: TRBV3-1/TRBV3-2; clone_size: NA; d_call: NA; j_call: TRBJ2-7
cdr3_nt: TGTGCCAGCTCACCCTGGGAGGACAGGGGGCTCCAGCCCCAGCATTTT; cdr3_aa: CASSPWEDRGLQPQHF; v_call: TRBV18; clone_size: NA; d_call: TRBD1; j_call: TRBJ1-5
cdr3_nt: TGTGCCAGCAGTGAGAGACGGACCCACTCTGGAAACACCATATATTTT; cdr3_aa: CASSERRTHSGNTIYF; v_call: TRBV2; clone_size: NA; d_call: NA; j_call: TRBJ1-3
cdr3_nt: TGTGCCAGCAGCTTAGTGGGGGGGTCCACCGGGGAGCTGTTTTTT; cdr3_aa: CASSLVGGSTGELFF; v_call: TRBV7-6; clone_size: NA; d_call: TRBD2; j_call: TRBJ2-2
cdr3_nt: TGTGCCAGCAGCTTAGCCCAGGGAAACACTGAAGCTTTCTTT; cdr3_aa: CASSLAQGNTEAFF; v_call: TRBV7-8; clone_size: NA; d_call: NA; j_call: TRBJ1-1
cdr3_nt: TGTGCCAGCAGCTTAGAACAGGGTCAAGAGACCCAGTACTTC; cdr3_aa: CASSLEQGQETQYF; v_call: TRBV11-2; clone_size: NA; d_call: NA; j_call: TRBJ2-5
cdr3_nt: TGTGCCAGCTCACCGACAGGGGACTCAATCTATGGCTACACCTTC; cdr3_aa: CASSPTGDSIYGYTF; v_call: TRBV18; clone_size: NA; d_call: TRBD1; j_call: TRBJ1-2